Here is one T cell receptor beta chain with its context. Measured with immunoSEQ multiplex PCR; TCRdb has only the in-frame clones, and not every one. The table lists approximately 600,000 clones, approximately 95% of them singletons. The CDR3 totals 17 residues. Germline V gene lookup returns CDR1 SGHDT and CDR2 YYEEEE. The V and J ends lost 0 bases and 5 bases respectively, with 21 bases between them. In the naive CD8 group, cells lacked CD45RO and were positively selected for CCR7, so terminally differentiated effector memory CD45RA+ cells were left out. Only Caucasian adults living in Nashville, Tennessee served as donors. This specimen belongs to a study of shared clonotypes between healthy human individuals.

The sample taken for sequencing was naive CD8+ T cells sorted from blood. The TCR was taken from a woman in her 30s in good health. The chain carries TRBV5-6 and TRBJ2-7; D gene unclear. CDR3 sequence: CASSLDSTYNLLHEQYF. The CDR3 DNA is TGTGCCAGCAGCTTGGACTCCACGTACAACCTCCTCCACGAGCAGTACTTC. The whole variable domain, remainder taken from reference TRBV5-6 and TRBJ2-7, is DAGVTQSPTHLIKTRGQQVTLRCSPKSGHDTVSWYQQALGQGPQFIFQYYEEEERQRGNFPDRFSGHQFPNYSSELNVNALLLGDSALYLCASSLDSTYNLLHEQYFGPGTRLTVT.